The source of this T cell receptor (beta chain) is a study of blood T cell repertoires in COVID-19. Study summary: Some COVID-19 samples were acute and others convalescent; all came from the United States, Italy and Spain. PBMCs, B-cell-depleted T cells, or T cells were the source of the cDNA or gDNA that made up the material.

Authors' data handling: Estimates of nucleated cell counts were drawn from the amplification of reference gene primers. Sequencing used immunoSEQ multiplex PCR; TCRdb keeps in-frame clones, though not all of them. V and J calls and clone size are those listed in that table; D and trimming were worked out from the DNA. Seen here are 30,000 to 40,000 clones, roughly 85% observed once, and the top ten hold more than 5.5%. This CDR3 has 15 residues. Trimming took 3 bases from V and 4 from J; bases not matched to a gene: 4. Germline V CDR1 and CDR2: SGHTA, FQGNSA. The clonotype was recovered from an elderly woman with active or convalescent COVID-19. Sequencing used peripheral blood. The V and J genes are TRBV7-2 and TRBJ2-5, with 11 bases fitting TRBD1. CDR3 loop: CASSFPGTGGETQYF. CDR3 coding DNA: TGTGCCAGCAGCTTCCCCGGGACAGGGGGAGAGACCCAGTACTTC.